This T cell receptor beta chain was observed in a study of cytomegalovirus exposure and HLA in healthy donors. Study-level findings and limits: Analysis performed later found more than 15,000 TCR beta sequences associated with HLA alleles at 0.05 false discovery rate.

The PCR contained 60 Vbeta and 13 Jbeta primers. Clones were read by immunoSEQ multiplex PCR, and TCRdb kept only the in-frame ones, dropping some. Here the sample table reports about 210,000 clones. Points on this clone: The antigen is not known. The same CDR3 also results from other DNA sequences found in this sample.

The sequence was collected from a woman in her 30s in good health and CMV-seropositive. The sequencing input was PBMCs.

CDR3 region: CASSLAQGEQFF. DNA for the CDR3: TGTGCCAGCAGCTTAGCGCAGGGTGAGCAGTTCTTC. The chain has TRBV7-9 and TRBJ2-1, with a weak D call TRBD1 (5 bases). The V gene's germline CDR1 is SEHNR and CDR2 FQNEAQ (reference sequence). Trimming took off 0 bases at V and 9 bases at J, with 6 bases between the two ends. The CDR3 loop spans 12 amino acids.